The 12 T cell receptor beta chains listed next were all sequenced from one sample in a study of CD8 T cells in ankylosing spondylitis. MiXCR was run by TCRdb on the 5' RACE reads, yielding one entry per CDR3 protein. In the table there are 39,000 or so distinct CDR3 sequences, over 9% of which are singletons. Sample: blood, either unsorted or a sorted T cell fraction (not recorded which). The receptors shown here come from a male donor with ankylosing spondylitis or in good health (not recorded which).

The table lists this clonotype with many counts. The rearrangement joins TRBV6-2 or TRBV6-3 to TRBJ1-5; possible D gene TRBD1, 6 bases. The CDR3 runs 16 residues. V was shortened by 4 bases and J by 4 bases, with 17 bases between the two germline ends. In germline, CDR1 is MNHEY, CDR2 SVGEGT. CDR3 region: CASSSGGRGSNQPQHF. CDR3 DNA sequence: TGTGCCAGCAGTTCGGGGGGGAGGGGGTCGAATCAGCCCCAGCATTTT.

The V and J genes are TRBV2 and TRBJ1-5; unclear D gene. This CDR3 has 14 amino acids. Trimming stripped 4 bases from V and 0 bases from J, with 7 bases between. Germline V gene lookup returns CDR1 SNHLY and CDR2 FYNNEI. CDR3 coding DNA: TGTGCCAGCAGTGGAAAGGGTAGCAATCAGCCCCAGCATTTT. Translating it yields CASSGKGSNQPQHF.

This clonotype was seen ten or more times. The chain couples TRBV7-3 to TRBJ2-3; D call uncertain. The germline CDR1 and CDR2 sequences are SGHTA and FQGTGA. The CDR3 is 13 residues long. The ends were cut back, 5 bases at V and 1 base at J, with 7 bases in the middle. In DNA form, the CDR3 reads TGTGCCAGCAGCATCACCCGCACAGATACGCAGTATTTT. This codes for CASSITRTDTQYF.

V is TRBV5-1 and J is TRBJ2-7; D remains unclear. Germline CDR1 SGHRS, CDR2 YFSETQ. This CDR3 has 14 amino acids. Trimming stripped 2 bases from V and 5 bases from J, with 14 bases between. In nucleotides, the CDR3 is TGCGCCAGCAGCTTAGAGGTGCGAATGAACGAGCAGTACTTC. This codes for CASSLEVRMNEQYF.

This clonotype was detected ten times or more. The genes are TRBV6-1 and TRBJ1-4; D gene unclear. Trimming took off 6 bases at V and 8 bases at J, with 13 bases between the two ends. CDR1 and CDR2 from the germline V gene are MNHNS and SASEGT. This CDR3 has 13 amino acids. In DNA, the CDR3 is TGTGCCAGCAGCCGCAGCCGGGGAGAAAAACTGTTTTTT. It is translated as CASSRSRGEKLFF.

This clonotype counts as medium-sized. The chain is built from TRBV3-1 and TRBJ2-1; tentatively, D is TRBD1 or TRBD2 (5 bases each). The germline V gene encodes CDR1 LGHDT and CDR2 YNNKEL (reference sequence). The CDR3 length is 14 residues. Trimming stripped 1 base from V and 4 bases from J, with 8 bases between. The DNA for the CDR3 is TGTGCCAGCAGCCAAGGGGGGTTTTACAATGAGCAGTTCTTC. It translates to CASSQGGFYNEQFF.

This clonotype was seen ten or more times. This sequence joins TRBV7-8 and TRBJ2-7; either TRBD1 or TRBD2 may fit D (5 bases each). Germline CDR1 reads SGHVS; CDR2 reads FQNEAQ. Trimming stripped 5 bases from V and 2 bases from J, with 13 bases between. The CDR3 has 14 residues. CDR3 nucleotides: TGTGCCAGCAGCAAGCCGGGACCAGCCTACGAGCAGTACTTC. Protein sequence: CASSKPGPAYEQYF.

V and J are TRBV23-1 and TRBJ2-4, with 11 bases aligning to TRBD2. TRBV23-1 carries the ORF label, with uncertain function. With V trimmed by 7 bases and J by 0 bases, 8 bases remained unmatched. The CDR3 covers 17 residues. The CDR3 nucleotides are TGCGCCAGCACCCGGGGACTAGCGGTCCTAGCCAAAAACATTCAGTACTTC. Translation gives CASTRGLAVLAKNIQYF.

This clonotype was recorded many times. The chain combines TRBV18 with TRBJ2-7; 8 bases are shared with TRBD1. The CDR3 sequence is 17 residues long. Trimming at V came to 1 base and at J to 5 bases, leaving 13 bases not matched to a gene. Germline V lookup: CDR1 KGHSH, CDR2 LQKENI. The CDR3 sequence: CASSPRVQGARSDEQYF. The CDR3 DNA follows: TGTGCCAGCTCACCACGGGTTCAGGGGGCGCGGAGTGACGAGCAGTACTTC.

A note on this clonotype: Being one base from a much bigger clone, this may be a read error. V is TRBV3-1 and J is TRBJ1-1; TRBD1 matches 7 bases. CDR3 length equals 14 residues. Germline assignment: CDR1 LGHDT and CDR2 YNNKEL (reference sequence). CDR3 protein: CACSQQGDGTEAFF. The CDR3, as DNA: TGTGCCTGCAGCCAGCAGGGGGACGGGACTGAAGCTTTCTTT.

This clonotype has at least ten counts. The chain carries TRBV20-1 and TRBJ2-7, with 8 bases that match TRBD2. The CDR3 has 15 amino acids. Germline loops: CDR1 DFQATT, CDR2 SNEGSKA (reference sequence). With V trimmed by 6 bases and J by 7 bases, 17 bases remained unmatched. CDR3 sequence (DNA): TGCAGTGCCCGGGATCTTAGGTTCCGGGAGGGGGAGCAGTACTTC. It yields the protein CSARDLRFREGEQYF.

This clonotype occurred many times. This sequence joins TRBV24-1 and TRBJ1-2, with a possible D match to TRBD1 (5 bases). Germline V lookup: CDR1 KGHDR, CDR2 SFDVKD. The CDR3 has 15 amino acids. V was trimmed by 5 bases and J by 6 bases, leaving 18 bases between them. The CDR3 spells CATSAGDAGGDGYTF. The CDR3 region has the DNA TGTGCCACCAGTGCCGGGGACGCCGGAGGAGATGGCTACACCTTC.